What follows are 10 T cell receptor beta chains derived from one specimen sequenced in a study of sequential checkpoint blockade in melanoma. Described treatment: randomized to nivolumab then ipilimumab (arm A) or the reverse (arm B). TCRdb's table, derived via immunoSEQ multiplex PCR, lists solely in-frame clones and lacks some. The sample lists under 25,000 clones; around 75% were seen once. Sequenced here: CD8+ T cells sorted from blood (inferred from file names), sampled from a patient given nivolumab and ipilimumab in sequence. These receptors all come from a human donor with melanoma.

In its sample, this clone was seen once. The V gene is TRBV30, the J gene TRBJ2-1; 8 bases map to TRBD2. The CDR3 is made up of 12 amino acids. Germline V gives CDR1 GTSNPN, CDR2 SVGIG (reference sequence). Trimming at V came to 3 bases and at J to 9 bases, leaving 4 bases not matched to a gene. Here the CDR3 reads CAWSPGRGEQFF. In nucleotides, the CDR3 is TGTGCCTGGAGCCCCGGGAGGGGTGAGCAGTTCTTC.

This chain joins TRBV28 and TRBJ2-7; tentatively, D is TRBD1 (6 bases). V lost 4 bases, J lost 2 bases, and 12 bases lay in between. The CDR3 spans 14 residues. Germline CDR1 is MDHEN and CDR2 is SYDVKM. The CDR3 is CASSSQTGAYEQYF. Written as DNA, the CDR3 is TGTGCCAGCAGTTCTCAGACAGGAGCCTACGAGCAGTACTTC.

This chain joins TRBV6-5 and TRBJ1-1; D perhaps matches TRBD1 (5 bases). Germline CDR1 reads MNHEY; CDR2 reads SVGAGI. V lost 7 bases and J 3 bases, leaving 12 bases between the germline ends. This CDR3 contains 13 residues. The CDR3 reads CASTFTGHTEAFF. As DNA, the CDR3 is TGTGCCAGCACCTTCACAGGACACACTGAAGCTTTCTTT.

The V and J genes are TRBV7-8 and TRBJ2-7; the D gene is possibly TRBD1 (6 bases). The V gene's germline CDR1 is SGHVS and CDR2 FQNEAQ. The length of the CDR3 is 13 residues. The germline V and J ends were trimmed by 1 base and 6 bases, with 10 bases remaining between them. Here the CDR3 DNA reads TGTGCCAGCAGCTTAGACAGGGCGGCCGAGCAGTACTTC. Its translation: CASSLDRAAEQYF. Full variable domain (remainder filled in from reference TRBV7-8 and TRBJ2-7): GAGVSQSPRYKVAKRGQDVALRCDPISGHVSLFWYQQALGQGPEFLTYFQNEAQLDKSGLPSDRFFAERPEGSVSTLKIQRTQQEDSAVYLCASSLDRAAEQYFGPGTRLTVT.

For this clone: A far bigger clonotype differs at one base, so this is likely a read error. This rearrangement joins TRBV6-1 to TRBJ2-7; 8 nucleotides line up with TRBD2. CDR3 length: 13 amino acids. From germline, CDR1 is MNHNS and CDR2 SASEGT. The CDR3 coding sequence is TGTACCAGCAGTGAGCGGGGGCTCTACGAGCAGTACTTC. Translated, it gives CTSSERGLYEQYF.

This sequence joins TRBV9 and TRBJ2-6; 8 nucleotides line up with TRBD1. Germline assignment: CDR1 SGDLS and CDR2 YYNGEE. CDR3 size: 17 residues. The junction had 4 bases not matched to a gene; V was cut back by 2 bases and J by 0 bases. The DNA of the CDR3 is TGTGCCAGCAGCGTGACAGGGGCGAGCTCTGGGGCCAACGTCCTGACTTTC. As protein: CASSVTGASSGANVLTF.

This sequence joins TRBV9 and TRBJ2-7; 8 nucleotides match TRBD1. Germline CDR1 SGDLS, CDR2 YYNGEE. Trimming took 4 bases from V and 2 from J; bases not matched to a gene: 2. CDR3 length: 13 residues. CDR3 in amino acids: CASSPQGAYEQYF. The CDR3 DNA sequence: TGTGCCAGCAGCCCACAGGGGGCCTACGAGCAGTACTTC.

This clone was seen more than once but under ten times. This rearrangement joins TRBV19 to TRBJ1-2; the D is unclear. V lost 4 bases to trimming and J lost 7 bases, with 13 bases between them. The CDR3 sequence is 13 residues long. Germline V gene lookup returns CDR1 LNHDA and CDR2 SQIVND (reference sequence). CDR3 region: CASSKESSAGYTF. CDR3 in DNA: TGTGCCAGTAGTAAGGAGAGTAGCGCTGGCTACACCTTC.

This clone has only a few counts. In DNA form, the CDR3 reads TGTGCCAGCAGCCCCGGGACAGGTGAAGCTTTCTTT. Translating gives CASSPGTGEAFF. This chain links TRBV11-1 with TRBJ1-1; 8 bases line up with TRBD1. Losses at the gene ends were 5 bases for V and 7 bases for J; bases not matched to a gene: 3. This CDR3 region has 12 residues. Per the germline V gene, CDR1 is SGHAT and CDR2 is FQDESV (reference sequence).

The chain uses TRBV5-8 and TRBJ2-7, with D possibly TRBD2 on 5 matching bases. This CDR3 comprises 12 residues. The V end was cut by 0 bases, the J end by 5 bases, with 6 bases between. The germline V gene has CDR1 SGHTS and CDR2 YDEGEE. The CDR3 reads CASSLGLNEQYF. CDR3 DNA sequence: TGTGCCAGCAGCTTGGGACTAAACGAGCAGTACTTC. Supplemented by reference TRBV5-8 and TRBJ2-7, the full variable domain reads EAGVTQSPTHLIKTRGQQATLRCSPISGHTSVYWYQQALGLGLQFLLWYDEGEERNRGNFPPRFSGRQFPNYSSELNVNALELEDSALYLCASSLGLNEQYFGPGTRLTVT.